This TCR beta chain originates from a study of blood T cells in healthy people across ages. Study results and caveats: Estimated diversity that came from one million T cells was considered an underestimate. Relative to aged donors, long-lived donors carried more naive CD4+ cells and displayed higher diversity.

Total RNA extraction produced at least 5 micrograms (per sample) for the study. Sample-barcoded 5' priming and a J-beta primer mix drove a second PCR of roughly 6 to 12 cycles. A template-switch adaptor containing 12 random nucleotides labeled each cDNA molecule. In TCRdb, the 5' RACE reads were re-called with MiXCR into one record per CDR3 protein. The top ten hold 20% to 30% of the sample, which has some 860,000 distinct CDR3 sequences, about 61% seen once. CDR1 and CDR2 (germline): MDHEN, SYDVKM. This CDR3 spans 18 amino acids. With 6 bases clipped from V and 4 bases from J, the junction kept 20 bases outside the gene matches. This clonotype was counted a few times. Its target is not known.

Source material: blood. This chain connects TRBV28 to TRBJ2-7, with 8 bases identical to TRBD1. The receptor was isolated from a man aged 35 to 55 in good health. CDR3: CASSPKTRLRDRLYEQYF. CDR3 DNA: TGTGCCAGCAGCCCGAAAACCCGGCTCCGGGACAGGTTATACGAGCAGTACTTC.